This T cell receptor (beta chain) was found in a study of cytomegalovirus exposure and HLA in healthy donors (TCRdb year 2017). Study-level background: According to an earlier analysis of 550 to 700 of the donors, 150 million to 200 million T cells yielded 117 million unique TCR beta sequences and around 280 Gb of sequence data. An early release that covered roughly 600 HLA-typed donors contained approximately 320 gigabases of sequencing data and around 80 million unique TCR sequences. The genetic ancestry cluster associated with self-reported Caucasian donors included 80% to 90% of the 398 genotyped donors. The study aimed to test whether signatures of past pathogen exposure could be identified by cataloging public T cell receptors. The study profiled the T cell repertoires of some 610 subjects by immunosequencing and related them to cytomegalovirus serostatus. Besides the first cohort of 666 subjects, a separate validation cohort made up of over a hundred different subjects was used. To predict cytomegalovirus infection status, the study brought together high-throughput TCR immunosequencing, statistical association of individual TCRs with disease status, and machine learning. In a later analysis, previously published TCR beta repertoires from 500 to 750 donors were re-analyzed and high-resolution HLA genotyping was added so that TCR occurrence patterns could be studied. The later analysis used no new phenotypic data to find candidate immune exposures, relying instead on TCR beta sequences and their occurrence across donors. An earlier analysis of several hundred of the donors applied high-throughput TCR beta sequencing to assess whether each TCR beta V gene segment acted as functional or pseudogenic. Donor age, sex, ethnicity and CMV serostatus were compiled alongside the repertoire data. In a later genetic analysis, genome-wide SNP genotypes for 398 of the 666 donors were used, and that subset was treated as a discovery cohort. All discovery cohort repertoires had been generated using a single sequencing platform. Class I and class II HLA loci were covered by the typing at four-digit resolution. The number of donors typed differed by locus, with 629-630 for A, B, C, DRB1 and DQB1, over 500 for DQA1, nearly 610 for DPA1, and approximately 470 for DPB1. Four or five DR-DQ haplotypes were treated as single units for association and clustering because of strong linkage in the cohort. Across roughly 420 genotyped donors of the cohort, an average of 235,054 unique TCR beta nucleotide sequences per donor were sequenced, and approximately 17% of those sequences were non-productive. The research as a whole found: A further reported finding was that TCR beta sequences accurately predicted the HLA-A and HLA-B alleles for most subjects in the first cohort. Because counts were too low, 15 to 20 rarely observed V segments, including chromosome 9 orphons, were excluded from the earlier analysis of some 590 of the donors. A few of the identified cytomegalovirus-associated TCR beta chains were confirmed in vitro to be specific for cytomegalovirus antigens. Cytomegalovirus status was reported to be diagnosed by the classifier with high specificity and sensitivity in both the original and validation cohorts. Correlated functional status among segregating V segments might be attributable to linkage disequilibrium, but an unknown experimental factor could not be ruled out. According to a later analysis, parvovirus B19, influenza, CMV and Epstein-Barr virus appeared linked to several top co-occurrence clusters. For the cohort, immune exposure information was limited to CMV serostatus. In a later analysis, some 17,000 TCR beta sequences were associated with specific HLA alleles at a false discovery rate of 0.05. Some IMGT-functional V segments, including TRBV6-2 and TRBV6-3, could not be distinguished by the 87-base-pair reads and were therefore excluded. Compared with equally common non-associated chains, HLA-associated TCR beta chains in a later analysis were more clonally expanded and had lower generation probabilities. Only TCR beta chains were sequenced in this cohort, and the absence of alpha or paired-chain data limited detectable features. Because HLA typing was missing for some donors at each locus, association tests included only the typed subset. In a later genetic analysis, a missense DCLRE1C variant was associated with V-gene and J-gene trimming of TCR beta chains, and the association was replicated in an independent cohort. In a later analysis, TCR association rates were found to vary across HLA loci, with the most associated TCRs seen for DRB1 alleles and the fewest for HLA-C alleles. In the study, about 150 TCR beta chains were listed as associated with cytomegalovirus. In a later analysis, most CMV-associated TCR beta chains were found to appear HLA-restricted, with HLA associations seemingly driven largely by CMV exposure. Compared with the roughly 670-donor mean, donors in an Asian-associated ancestry cluster had fewer N-insertions in productive TCRs, according to a later genetic analysis. Sequencing depth was assumed to be roughly uniform across donors in the presence/absence analyses, though that assumption may not hold. In an earlier analysis of 587 of the donors, most TCR beta V segments appeared in productive rearrangements about 90% or about 30% of the time, broadly matching IMGT annotations. When HLA alleles, especially DR and DQ, strongly co-occurred, attributing TCR associations to individual alleles was difficult. The authors suggested that the approach could potentially be extended to other disease states and immunological phenotypes. A cluster of highly shared sequence variants was judged likely to represent a technical artifact of the sequencing pipeline. Across donors, most TCR sequences were observed very rarely, whereas some public TCRs were present in many individuals.

CDR1 SGHDT and CDR2 YYEEEE were looked up in the germline V gene. The CDR3 runs 19 residues from the cysteine to the phenylalanine. Only the CDR3 DNA is retained, 57 bases long and in frame from the first base. V lost 2 bases and J lost 4 bases, and the count of bases not matched to a germline gene is 16. Concerning this clone itself: Which antigen it targets is not known. Per-base quality was not reported, and no clone a single base away is much larger than it.

The cohort comprised around 690 healthy bone marrow donors. At the time of sampling, every cohort member was nominally healthy, though immune exposures that went unrecorded were likely present. The donor tested CMV seropositive and was one of the 289 seropositive cohort members. Every donor gave a peripheral blood sample, and the peripheral blood mononuclear cells from that sample were used for TCR beta sequencing. Genomic DNA extraction from the blood cell samples was performed with the Qiagen DNeasy Blood Extraction Kit. The library was obtained by the immunoSEQ multiplex PCR assay. For the multiplex PCR, a mixture combining 60 forward primers for TCR Vbeta segments and 13 reverse primers for TCR Jbeta segments was used. Amplification of the CDR3 region of rearranged TCR beta genes was performed with a multiplex PCR assay on genomic DNA. On the Illumina HiSeq System, the amplified TCR beta libraries were sequenced as 87-base-pair reads. The paper's processing steps were these. In a later analysis, tens of millions of unique TCR beta chains were counted across the 650 to 750 repertoires, and around 10 million of these chains were shared by at least two donors. Raw reads were error-corrected and collapsed into unique sequences with a nearest-neighbor algorithm that merged closely related sequences to remove PCR and sequencing errors. Alignment of CDR3 sequences to IMGT reference sequences was used to assign V, D and J gene segments. For a sequence to be retained, at least a six-nucleotide match to both a V gene segment and a J gene segment was required. A rearrangement counted as productive if the CDR3 had no stop codons and remained in frame with V and J, and every other rearrangement counted as non-productive. CDR3 was defined by IMGT convention, running from the second conserved V-encoded cysteine to the conserved J-encoded phenylalanine. The earlier analysis of 587 of the donors excluded sequences that lacked an unambiguous match to a single V gene segment. In an earlier analysis of roughly 600 of the donors, a V segment was called functional when productive rearrangements were above 56.7%, and segregating when the standard deviation between donors exceeded 5%. A statistical classification framework was built to diagnose cytomegalovirus status from the catalog of TCR beta chain sequences. In a later analysis, V and J genes were assigned by comparing TCR nucleotide sequences against IMGT/GENE-DB human TR gene sequences. Using the TCRdist pipeline, a later analysis assigned CDR3 sequences along with most-parsimonious VDJ recombination scenarios. A later analysis defined each TCR beta chain by its CDR3 amino acid sequence plus V-gene family, and excluded reads lacking a unique V-gene family. As a way to deal with suspected cross-contamination and a sequencing artifact, a later analysis dropped over 550 nucleotide sequences that were highly shared and had low generation probability. For each public chain, a later analysis derived a clonal expansion index from normalized ranks of inferred template counts within each repertoire. In a later analysis, generation probabilities were computed using a VDJ recombination model fitted to out-of-frame rearrangements, and the results were checked against IGoR. A later analysis scored TCR-TCR, TCR-HLA and TCR-CMV co-occurrence with hypergeometric tests, applying a repertoire-size bias correction to TCR pairs. In a later analysis, false discovery rates were estimated by permuting HLA or CMV assignments 20 times. In a later analysis, co-occurring TCRs were grouped with DBSCAN, and TCRdist sequence similarity was added when clustering was performed within HLA-allele-positive subsets. Repertoires with fewer than 30,000 or more than 120,000 public chains, plus five repertoires with anomalous nucleotide sharing, were excluded from co-occurrence clustering. TCRdb re-hosts the immuneACCESS table, in-frame sequences only. Its copies lack some clones; in the studies checked, an unresolved V gene accounts for under half of them, and the cause for the rest is not known. For V, J and clone size, that table is used; D and trimming come from the DNA. Counted in this sample were under 170,000 clones; around 79% of them appeared once. Of the sample, roughly 6% is held by the ten largest clones.

The TCR sequence derives from a man in his forties or fifties in good health and CMV-seropositive. Input material: PBMCs. This sequence uses TRBV5-6 and TRBJ2-7; 12 central nucleotides agree with TRBD2. The DNA sequence is as follows: TGTGCCAGCAGCTTCACGGCTAGACTAGCGGGAGACCCCCTTTACGAGCAGTACTTC. This sequence encodes CASSFTARLAGDPLYEQYF.